Listed below are T cell receptor beta chains from one sample, sequenced in a study of T cell repertoires in aging, cancer and after chemotherapy. TCRdb re-derived calls from the multiplex PCR reads in MiXCR, one entry per CDR3 protein. The repertoire consists of around 10,000 distinct CDR3 sequences, with under 50% occurring once and the leading ten covering roughly 8.2%. Material for sequencing was blood. Receptors were obtained from a human donor in good health. Both conserved end residues are part of each CDR3. Fields, in order: clone size, D gene, CDR3 length, J gene, V gene, CDR3 DNA, CDR3 protein. D genes are given only for firm matches. Clone size, where shown, is once, few, many, or a class for clones that have expanded.

>-|TRBD2|15|TRBJ2-7|TRBV19
TGTGCCAGTAGTATCCCCACGGGAGGTCGGGACGAGCAGTACTTC
CASSIPTGGRDEQYF
>-|-|14|TRBJ2-6|TRBV7-9
TGTGCCAGCATCAGGGAGTCTGGGGCCAACGTCCTGACTTTC
CASIRESGANVLTF
>medium-sized|TRBD2|15|TRBJ2-1|TRBV29-1
TGCAGCGTGGGAGGCGGGGGGATGTTTGTGAATGAGCAGTTCTTC
CSVGGGGMFVNEQFF
>medium-sized|TRBD2|16|TRBJ2-1|TRBV19
TGTGCCAGTAGTATCAGACTAGCGGGATCCTACAATGAGCAGTTCTTC
CASSIRLAGSYNEQFF
>medium-sized|-|13|TRBJ2-7|TRBV19
TGTGCCAGTAGGCGCGGCCAGACCTACGAGCAGTACTTC
CASRRGQTYEQYF
>-|-|13|TRBJ1-5|TRBV15
TGTGCCACCAGCAGTAGGGAAAATCAGCCCCAGCATTTT
CATSSRENQPQHF
>few|-|13|TRBJ2-3|TRBV6-6
TGTGCCAGCAGTCCGGGGGGCACAGATACGCAGTATTTT
CASSPGGTDTQYF
>-|TRBD1|13|TRBJ2-7|TRBV30
TGTGCCTGGGGTCGGGGACAGGCCGACGAGCAGTACTTC
CAWGRGQADEQYF
>-|-|14|TRBJ1-5|TRBV6-5
TGTGCCAGCGCCGTCGGGAATAGCAATCAGCCCCAGCATTTT
CASAVGNSNQPQHF
>-|TRBD1|13|TRBJ1-6|TRBV6-2/TRBV6-3
TGTGCCAGTCGGGGACAGTGGAATTCACCCCTCCACTTT
CASRGQWNSPLHF
>medium-sized|-|13|TRBJ2-1|TRBV19
TGTGCCAGTAGTATAACGTCATTCGATGAGCAGTTCTTC
CASSITSFDEQFF
>few|-|15|TRBJ2-6|TRBV5-1
TGCGCCAGCAGCACCCCAGGGACTGGGGCCAACGTCCTGACTTTC
CASSTPGTGANVLTF
>-|TRBD1|15|TRBJ1-6|TRBV15
TGTGCCACCAGCAAGGACAGGGACTATAATTCACCCCTCCACTTT
CATSKDRDYNSPLHF
>-|-|14|TRBJ2-7|TRBV27
TGTGCCAGCAGTGAAGGGGGGAGTCCGGGGGAGCAGTACTTC
CASSEGGSPGEQYF
>-|-|15|TRBJ2-7|TRBV6-1
TGTGCCAGCAGTGTTCAGCAGGGGAGAACCTACGAGCAGTACTTC
CASSVQQGRTYEQYF
>medium-sized|TRBD2|15|TRBJ2-2|TRBV29-1
TGCAGCGTGGGTGGACTAGCGGCGAACACCGGGGAGCTGTTTTTT
CSVGGLAANTGELFF
>-|-|14|TRBJ2-7|TRBV19
TGTGCCAGTAGTTCATGGGACTCACCTAGGGTGCAGTACTTC
CASSSWDSPRVQYF
>few|-|14|TRBJ2-7|TRBV27
TGTGCCAGCAGTTACGGGACAACACGTTACGAGCAGTACTTC
CASSYGTTRYEQYF
>-|TRBD2|17|TRBJ2-7|TRBV19
TGTGCCAGTAGTATCGAGCCTAAGACTAGCGTCCCCCACGAGCAGTACTTC
CASSIEPKTSVPHEQYF
>-|-|14|TRBJ1-6|TRBV5-1
TGCGCCAGCAGCTTGGCACGGGAGAATTCACCCCTCCACTTT
CASSLARENSPLHF
>-|-|17|TRBJ2-3|TRBV24-1
TGTGCCACCAGCCACAGCCTAGCTCTGGTTTCGGCAGATACGCAGTATTTT
CATSHSLALVSADTQYF
>-|-|12|TRBJ1-5|TRBV20-1
TGCAGTGCCACCACGCCCAGTTCGCCCCAGCATTTT
CSATTPSSPQHF
>medium-sized|-|11|TRBJ2-3|TRBV29-1
TGCAGCGTTGAACAGGTGGATACGCAGTATTTT
CSVEQVDTQYF
>medium-sized|-|15|TRBJ2-6|TRBV6-1
TGTGCCAGCAGTGAACAGAACTCTGGGGCCAACGTCCTGACTTTC
CASSEQNSGANVLTF
>few|-|16|TRBJ2-3|TRBV10-3
TGTGCCATCAGTGAGCCGCTAGAGGGTTTCACAGATACGCAGTATTTT
CAISEPLEGFTDTQYF
>-|TRBD2|18|TRBJ2-1|TRBV6-5
TGTGCCAGGCTTTGGACTAGCGGGAGGGCCCCACATGAATATGAGCAGTTCTTC
CARLWTSGRAPHEYEQFF
>-|-|14|TRBJ2-7|TRBV6-5
TGTGCCAGCAGTTACAGTAGGGGTTTCTACGAGCAGTACTTC
CASSYSRGFYEQYF
>few|-|13|TRBJ2-1|TRBV12-3/TRBV12-4
TGTGCCAGCAGTTTAGCGCGTTACGATGAGCAGTTCTTC
CASSLARYDEQFF
>-|-|15|TRBJ2-7|TRBV27
TGTGCCAGCAGCCCGCCCAGGGTTAGGGGGGACGAGCAGTACTTC
CASSPPRVRGDEQYF
>-|-|13|TRBJ2-5|TRBV5-4
TGTGCCAGCAGCTTGGACCCTGGAATGACCCAGTACTTC
CASSLDPGMTQYF
>-|TRBD2|14|TRBJ2-7|TRBV19
TGTGCCAGTAGTATAGGGGGGGGAAGCTACGAGCAGTACTTC
CASSIGGGSYEQYF
>-|TRBD2|15|TRBJ2-7|TRBV5-4
TGTGCCAGCAGCTTGGAGCTAGCGGGAGGGACCGAGCAGTACTTC
CASSLELAGGTEQYF
>few|-|20|TRBJ2-1|TRBV11-1
TGTGCCAGCAGCTTAAACAACGGGGCGGGACCCCATGGCTCCTACAATGAGCAGTTCTTC
CASSLNNGAGPHGSYNEQFF
>-|-|15|TRBJ1-5|TRBV30
TGTGCCTGGAGTTGGGGGGGCCGGGGCAATCAGCCCCAGCATTTT
CAWSWGGRGNQPQHF
>medium-sized|TRBD1|15|TRBJ2-3|TRBV29-1
TGCAGCGTTGAAGGGGTCAGGGGGCTTACAGATACGCAGTATTTT
CSVEGVRGLTDTQYF
>-|-|11|TRBJ1-6|TRBV11-2
TGTGCCAGCAGCTTAGGGTCAGGCCTCCACTTT
CASSLGSGLHF
>-|TRBD1|15|TRBJ1-2|TRBV18
TGTGCCAGCTCACTTGGACAGGGAGGGGAGTATGGCTACACCTTC
CASSLGQGGEYGYTF
>few|-|13|TRBJ2-1|TRBV6-1
TGTGCCAGCAGTTGGGACTCTAACAATGAGCAGTTCTTC
CASSWDSNNEQFF
>-|-|13|TRBJ2-7|TRBV6-2/TRBV6-3
TGTGCCAGCAGGGATTATTCGGCCTACGAGCAGTACTTC
CASRDYSAYEQYF
>few|TRBD2|14|TRBJ2-5|TRBV6-5
TGTGCCAGCAGCCTGCTAGCGGACGAAGAGACCCAGTACTTC
CASSLLADEETQYF
>-|-|14|TRBJ2-1|TRBV19
TGTGCCAGTAGTTTCCGGGCTATAGTCAATGAGCAGTTCTTC
CASSFRAIVNEQFF
>medium-sized|TRBD2|15|TRBJ2-7|TRBV29-1
TGCAGCGTTAGCGGGAGACCTCCGGCGGTATACGAGCAGTACTTC
CSVSGRPPAVYEQYF
>few|-|15|TRBJ1-6|TRBV19
TGTGCCAGTAGTACTAACACGCAAGGCAATTCACCCCTCCACTTT
CASSTNTQGNSPLHF
>-|-|12|TRBJ2-1|TRBV29-1
TGCAGCGTTGAAGCGAGGGTCAATGAGCAGTTCTTC
CSVEARVNEQFF
>-|-|15|TRBJ2-7|TRBV5-3
TGCGCCAGCAGACAAGCAGGCGGGATTGGGTACGAGCAGTACTTC
CASRQAGGIGYEQYF
>few|-|13|TRBJ1-2|TRBV5-4
TGTGCCAGCAGCTTGCAAAGTAGCTATGGCTACACCTTC
CASSLQSSYGYTF
>-|TRBD1|15|TRBJ2-2|TRBV13
TGTGCCAGCGTACAGGGGGGCTTGGGCACCGGGGAGCTGTTTTTT
CASVQGGLGTGELFF
>few|-|13|TRBJ2-2|TRBV6-4
TGTGCCAGCAAGAACAGGGACACCGGGGAGCTGTTTTTT
CASKNRDTGELFF
>-|-|10|TRBJ2-1|TRBV30
TGTGCCTCTTCCTACAATGAGCAGTTCTTC
CASSYNEQFF
>-|TRBD2|15|TRBJ2-1|TRBV6-1
TGTGCCAGCAGTGAAATAGCGGGAGCCAACAATGAGCAGTTCTTC
CASSEIAGANNEQFF
>-|-|16|TRBJ2-5|TRBV5-4
TGTGCCAGCAGCCCAGCTCCAGGGTTGGGCCAAGAGACCCAGTACTTC
CASSPAPGLGQETQYF
>medium-sized|-|13|TRBJ2-3|TRBV29-1
TGCAGCCACTCTAGCCCCACCACAGATACGCAGTATTTT
CSHSSPTTDTQYF
>-|-|15|TRBJ2-3|TRBV6-1
TGTGCTTCACTCCCGGTGGGGAGAAGCACAGATACGCAGTATTTT
CASLPVGRSTDTQYF
>-|TRBD2|15|TRBJ2-3|TRBV6-4
TGTGCCAGCAGTAATCAAGGGAGGGGCACAGATACGCAGTATTTT
CASSNQGRGTDTQYF
>-|-|15|TRBJ1-6|TRBV27
TGTGCCAGCAGTTTAAACGGCCTAAGGGATTCACCCCTCCACTTT
CASSLNGLRDSPLHF
>-|-|14|TRBJ1-1|TRBV5-6
TGTGCCAGCAGCTCCGGACCGGAGAACACTGAAGCTTTCTTT
CASSSGPENTEAFF
>-|TRBD2|16|TRBJ2-3|TRBV28
TGTGCCAGCAGTGTAGCGGGAGGGCCGGGGACAGATACGCAGTATTTT
CASSVAGGPGTDTQYF